The 16 T cell receptor beta chains presented below share a single source sample, sequenced in a study of T cell responses to AZD1222 COVID-19 vaccine. The table came from immunoSEQ multiplex PCR; TCRdb's copy has only in-frame clones and leaves some out. The sample lists tens of thousands of clones; roughly 90% were seen once. The sequencing used peripheral blood, collected on day 0 of MenACWY control vaccination. These receptor sequences come from an adult in good health.

The rearrangement joins TRBV3-1 (or the pseudogene TRBV3-2) to TRBJ2-7, with D uncertain. This CDR3 comprises 14 residues. Trimming pared 4 bases from V and 2 bases from J, leaving 12 bases between. From germline, CDR1 is LGHDT and CDR2 YNNKEL (reference sequence). CDR3 nucleotide sequence: TGTGCCAGCAGCCCTACGGTGAAAGCCTACGAGCAGTACTTC. Translated, it gives CASSPTVKAYEQYF.

This sequence joins TRBV28 and TRBJ1-2, with D uncertain. The germline V and J ends were trimmed by 1 base and 0 bases, with 3 bases remaining between them. This CDR3 is built from 13 residues. Germline loops: CDR1 MDHEN, CDR2 SYDVKM. The CDR3 loop is CASSLSPNYGYTF. CDR3 DNA sequence: TGTGCCAGCAGTTTATCCCCTAACTATGGCTACACCTTC.

The J gene is TRBJ2-5, the V gene TRBV18; no firm D call. The CDR3 loop spans 12 amino acids. Trimming left V 4 bases short and J 2 bases short, with 5 bases between. The germline V gene has CDR1 KGHSH and CDR2 LQKENI. CDR3 DNA sequence: TGTGCCAGCTCACAACTTCAAGAGACCCAGTACTTC. Amino acids: CASSQLQETQYF.

The rearrangement joins TRBV27 to TRBJ2-5, with D hard to call. Germline CDR1 is MNHEY and CDR2 is SMNVEV (reference sequence). V lost 4 bases, J lost 5 bases, and 11 bases lay in between. The CDR3 contains 13 residues. The chain's CDR3 is CASSWNRRETQYF. The CDR3 nucleotides are TGTGCCAGCAGTTGGAACCGCAGGGAGACCCAGTACTTC.

The V and J genes are TRBV28 and TRBJ2-3; D gene unclear. V lost 6 bases and J 2 bases, leaving 15 bases between the germline ends. The V gene's germline CDR1 is MDHEN and CDR2 SYDVKM. The CDR3 loop spans 15 amino acids. The CDR3 coding sequence is TGTGCCAGCAGCCCTCTTGGGCTGGACACAGATACGCAGTATTTT. As protein: CASSPLGLDTDTQYF.

J is TRBJ1-2 and V is TRBV18; D might be TRBD1 (5 bases). The V end lost 3 bases, the J end lost 6 bases, and 17 bases lay between the germline ends. CDR3 size: 15 residues. In germline, CDR1 is KGHSH, CDR2 LQKENI. In DNA form, the CDR3 reads TGTGCCAGCTCACCTCTACTCTTGACAGAGAATGGCTACACCTTC. It encodes CASSPLLLTENGYTF.

The V call is TRBV29-1, the J call TRBJ2-2; 7 bases map to TRBD2. The length of the CDR3 is 14 residues. J lost 6 bases, V lost 7 bases, and 11 bases had no gene match. In germline, CDR1 is SQVTM, CDR2 ANQGSEA. The CDR3 spells CSAYSRELSGELFF. CDR3 nucleotide sequence: TGCAGCGCGTACTCGCGGGAGTTATCCGGGGAGCTGTTTTTT.

V is TRBV4-1 and J is TRBJ2-7, with D maybe TRBD2 (5 bases). The CDR3 contains 14 residues. V shed 1 base and J shed 3 bases, with 10 bases lying between them. CDR1 MGHRA and CDR2 YSYEKL come from the germline V gene. The chain's CDR3 is CASSQGAEVYEQYF. The CDR3 DNA follows: TGCGCCAGCAGCCAAGGAGCGGAAGTCTACGAGCAGTACTTC.

The rearrangement joins TRBV5-1 to TRBJ2-7; TRBD2 agrees at 14 bases. Germline V gene lookup returns CDR1 SGHRS and CDR2 YFSETQ. With V trimmed by 4 bases and J by 3 bases, 3 bases remained unmatched. This CDR3 comprises 15 residues. The CDR3 sequence: CASSEGLAGVYEQYF. CDR3 bases: TGCGCCAGCAGCGAGGGACTAGCGGGAGTCTACGAGCAGTACTTC.

The CDR3, as DNA: TGTGCCAGCAGGACAGGGAATTCACCCCTCCACTTT. It is translated as CASRTGNSPLHF. The chain links TRBV12-3 or TRBV12-4 to TRBJ1-6; 7 nucleotides match TRBD1. V gave up 6 bases and J gave up 7 bases; unmatched junction bases: 0. The length of the CDR3 is 12 residues.

The chain combines TRBV6-2 or TRBV6-3 with TRBJ2-7, with D possibly being TRBD1 (6 bases). V dropped 2 bases and J dropped 0 bases, with 11 bases sitting between them. The germline V gene has CDR1 MNHEY and CDR2 SVGEGT. The CDR3 runs 15 residues. The CDR3 is CASSYPQGSSYEQYF. In DNA form, the CDR3 reads TGTGCCAGCAGTTACCCACAGGGAAGCTCCTACGAGCAGTACTTC.

This chain links TRBV27 with TRBJ2-5, with unresolved D. Germline lookup yields CDR1 MNHEY and CDR2 SMNVEV (reference sequence). Trimming left V 7 bases short and J 2 bases short, with 11 bases between. CDR3 size: 13 residues. DNA of the CDR3: TGTGCCAGCACCAAAAGTAATCAAGAGACCCAGTACTTC. Translated, it gives CASTKSNQETQYF.

The chain links TRBV7-9 to TRBJ2-2; D is unclear. The CDR3 extends over 13 amino acids. Between the trimmed V and J ends, which lost 7 bases and 5 bases, there was a span of 11 bases. The V gene's germline CDR1 is SEHNR and CDR2 FQNEAQ (reference sequence). CDR3 amino acids: CASTPFLTGELFF. The CDR3 DNA sequence: TGTGCCAGCACCCCATTCCTTACCGGGGAGCTGTTTTTT. The entire variable domain, with the rest obtained from reference TRBV7-9 and TRBJ2-2, is as follows: DTGVSQNPRHKITKRGQNVTFRCDPISEHNRLYWYRQTLGQGPEFLTYFQNEAQLEKSRLLSDRFSAERPKGSFSTLEIQRTEQGDSAMYLCASTPFLTGELFFGEGSRLTVL.

This sequence joins TRBV30 and TRBJ1-1, with D hard to call. CDR3 length equals 12 residues. Trimming stripped 4 bases from V and 3 bases from J, with 9 bases between. Germline CDR1 GTSNPN, CDR2 SVGIG (reference sequence). The DNA of the CDR3 is TGTGCCTGGACGGACTCCGACACTGAAGCTTTCTTT. As protein: CAWTDSDTEAFF.

This clone has a single count. This rearrangement joins TRBV11-2 to TRBJ2-6; no clear D gene. The CDR3 totals 15 residues. Trimming took off 8 bases at V and 2 bases at J, with 13 bases between the two ends. Germline V gene data show CDR1 as SGHAT and CDR2 as FQNNGV. Written as DNA, the CDR3 is TGTGCCAGCGGCACCAGAAGGGCTGGGGCCAACGTCCTGACTTTC. This gives the protein CASGTRRAGANVLTF.

This clone appeared once. The genes are TRBV2 and TRBJ1-1; perhaps TRBD1 as D (5 bases). This CDR3 contains 13 residues. Trimming shortened V by 8 bases and J by 0 bases, and 10 bases separated the two germline ends. Germline lookup yields CDR1 SNHLY and CDR2 FYNNEI. The CDR3 nucleotides are TGTGCCAGCGTCAGGGATATGAACACTGAAGCTTTCTTT. It codes for CASVRDMNTEAFF.